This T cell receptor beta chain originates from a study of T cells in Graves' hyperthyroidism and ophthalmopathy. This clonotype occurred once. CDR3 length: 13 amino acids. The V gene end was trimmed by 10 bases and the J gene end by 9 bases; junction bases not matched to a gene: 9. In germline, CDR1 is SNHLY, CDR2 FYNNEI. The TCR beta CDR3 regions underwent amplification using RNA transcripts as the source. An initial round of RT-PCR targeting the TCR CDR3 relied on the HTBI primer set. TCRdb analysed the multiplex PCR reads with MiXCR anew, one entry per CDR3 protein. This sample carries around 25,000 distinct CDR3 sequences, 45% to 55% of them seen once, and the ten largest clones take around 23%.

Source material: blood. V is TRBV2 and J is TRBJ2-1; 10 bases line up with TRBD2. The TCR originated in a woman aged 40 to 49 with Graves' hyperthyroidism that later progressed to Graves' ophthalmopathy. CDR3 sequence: CAIEEGLASEQFF. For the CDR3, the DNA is TGTGCCATCGAGGAGGGACTAGCGAGTGAGCAGTTCTTC.